This T cell receptor (beta chain) was identified in a study of metastatic and nonmetastatic thyroid tumors. In this sample, this clone turned up many times. TCRdb re-called clones via MiXCR from the PCR reads. The sample has approximately 40,000 clones; over 9.5% are singletons. Looked up from germline, CDR1 is MNHNS and CDR2 is SASEGT. V gave up 6 bases and J gave up 6 bases, with 14 bases separating them. The CDR3 has 14 residues. No treatment had been given to any patient before thyroid surgery. The sample consisted of blood. The V and J genes are TRBV6-1 and TRBJ2-2; D ambiguous. The TCR comes from a female donor with papillary thyroid cancer or a benign thyroid nodule (not recorded which). Some clones in this sample may be carry-over from other donors' samples. The CDR3: CASSRQHGAGELFF. Here the CDR3 DNA reads TGTGCCAGCAGCCGCCAACATGGGGCCGGGGAGCTGTTTTTT.